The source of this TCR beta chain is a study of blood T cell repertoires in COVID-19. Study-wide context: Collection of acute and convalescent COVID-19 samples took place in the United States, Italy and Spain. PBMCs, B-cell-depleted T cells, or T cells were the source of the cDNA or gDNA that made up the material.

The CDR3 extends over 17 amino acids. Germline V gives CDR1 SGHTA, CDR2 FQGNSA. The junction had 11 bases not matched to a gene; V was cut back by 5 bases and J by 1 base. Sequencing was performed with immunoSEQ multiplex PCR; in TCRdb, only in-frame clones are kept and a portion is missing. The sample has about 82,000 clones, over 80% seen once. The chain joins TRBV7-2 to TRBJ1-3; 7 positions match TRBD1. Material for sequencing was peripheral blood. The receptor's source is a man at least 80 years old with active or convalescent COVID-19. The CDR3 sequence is CASSQQGTRSSGNTIYF. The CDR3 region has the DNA TGTGCCAGCAGCCAACAGGGGACTCGATCTTCTGGAAACACCATATATTTT.